Listed below are T cell receptor beta chains from one sample, sequenced in a study of cytomegalovirus exposure and HLA in healthy donors. Sequenced by immunoSEQ multiplex PCR; TCRdb stores in-frame clones only, minus some. The sample has hundreds of thousands of clones, around 87% seen once. Sequenced material: PBMCs. The receptor set was obtained from a woman between 18 and 29 years old in good health and CMV-seropositive. Both conserved end residues are trimmed from each CDR3. Each record gives: J gene, clone size, V gene, CDR3 protein. The size field is filled for only some rows; it gives once, few, many or a size class.

J: TRBJ1-2
size: .
V: TRBV30
CDR3: AWGGFNRATGYGYT

J: TRBJ2-3
size: .
V: TRBV2
CDR3: ASSAGGSTDTQY

J: TRBJ1-1
size: .
V: TRBV7-3
CDR3: ASSFQGGAEAF

J: TRBJ1-2
size: few
V: TRBV6-1
CDR3: ASTETGDYGYT

J: TRBJ2-7
size: .
V: TRBV18
CDR3: ASSPLPQGSSIPYEQY

J: TRBJ1-5
size: .
V: TRBV9
CDR3: ASSVGTYNQPQH

J: TRBJ1-1
size: .
V: TRBV27
CDR3: ASSQTLGTEAF

J: TRBJ1-3
size: .
V: TRBV6-1
CDR3: ASSTGSGSGNTIY

J: TRBJ2-2
size: .
V: TRBV5-1
CDR3: ASSFRGAGTGELF

J: TRBJ2-1
size: .
V: TRBV10-3
CDR3: AIPKGDRRGEQF

J: TRBJ2-1
size: once
V: TRBV29-1
CDR3: SAKTPGQGFNEQF

J: TRBJ1-5
size: medium-sized
V: TRBV28
CDR3: ASMTGGSNQPQH

J: TRBJ2-3
size: .
V: TRBV5-1
CDR3: ASSLFAGGPTDTQY

J: TRBJ1-5
size: .
V: TRBV10-3
CDR3: AISATGNQPQH

J: TRBJ1-1
size: .
V: TRBV2
CDR3: ASSVGARQGTVNTEAF

J: TRBJ1-2
size: .
V: TRBV28
CDR3: ASSMTGGANYGYT

J: TRBJ1-1
size: .
V: TRBV27
CDR3: ASSLSIRGKVTEAF

J: TRBJ2-2
size: .
V: TRBV28
CDR3: ASRPDRPTVRELF

J: TRBJ1-3
size: .
V: TRBV7-6
CDR3: ASSLAWSSGNTIY

J: TRBJ2-5
size: .
V: TRBV5-1
CDR3: ASARTGGETQY

J: TRBJ2-1
size: once
V: TRBV2
CDR3: ASRTPRGSYNEQF

J: TRBJ1-2
size: once
V: TRBV4-2
CDR3: ASRESGSYGYT

J: TRBJ1-5
size: once
V: TRBV4-1
CDR3: ASSPRDREGQPQH

J: TRBJ1-2
size: .
V: TRBV29-1
CDR3: SVSAGPRSNYGYT

J: TRBJ1-2
size: .
V: TRBV6-1
CDR3: ASTSTGTYGYT

J: TRBJ1-1
size: .
V: TRBV30
CDR3: AWSVRGNTEAF

J: TRBJ2-3
size: .
V: TRBV9
CDR3: ASSVSGGQRADTQY

J: TRBJ1-5
size: .
V: TRBV28
CDR3: ASSFGGFSNQPQH

J: TRBJ2-5
size: .
V: TRBV9
CDR3: ASSLGPDPYETQY

J: TRBJ2-3
size: .
V: TRBV15
CDR3: ATSRPGQGSPSTDTQY

J: TRBJ2-7
size: .
V: TRBV7-6
CDR3: ASSSPLGIRDRGSPSYEQY

J: TRBJ2-1
size: .
V: TRBV5-6
CDR3: ASSLVAGNEQF

J: TRBJ1-1
size: once
V: TRBV4-1
CDR3: ASSIDRGDTEAF

J: TRBJ2-7
size: .
V: TRBV2
CDR3: ASSPPGQGKSEQY

J: TRBJ2-5
size: .
V: TRBV11-2
CDR3: ASTTQGAQETQY

J: TRBJ2-7
size: .
V: TRBV27
CDR3: ASSGQGVIGEQY

J: TRBJ2-1
size: .
V: TRBV11-1
CDR3: ASRRFGTSGSSYNEQF

J: TRBJ2-3
size: once
V: TRBV27
CDR3: ASLHRMSDTDTQY

J: TRBJ1-5
size: .
V: TRBV5-5
CDR3: ASSYQGRNQPQH

J: TRBJ2-3
size: .
V: TRBV9
CDR3: ASSLDIDTDTQY

J: TRBJ2-3
size: .
V: TRBV6-5
CDR3: ASSYRGGEDTQY

J: TRBJ1-1
size: .
V: TRBV25-1
CDR3: ASSGAGTEAF

J: TRBJ2-1
size: .
V: TRBV5-4
CDR3: ASSRLAGTYSYNEQF

J: TRBJ2-5
size: once
V: TRBV5-1
CDR3: ASSLDALAIETQY

J: TRBJ2-2
size: .
V: TRBV9
CDR3: ASSYTGGWTGELF

J: TRBJ1-2
size: .
V: TRBV30
CDR3: AWDGQREGYT

J: TRBJ1-2
size: .
V: TRBV21-1
CDR3: ASSSLRSFRTVNYGYT

J: TRBJ2-1
size: .
V: TRBV6-5
CDR3: ASSTAGLAVNEQF

J: TRBJ2-1
size: .
V: TRBV25-1
CDR3: ASSEFGASGARNEQF